The clone carrying this T cell receptor (beta chain) was recorded only once. The target antigen is unknown. CD45RO negativity and positive selection for CCR7 defined naive CD8 cells, a population that excluded terminally differentiated effector memory CD45RA+ cells. This sample was taken from a study of shared clonotypes between healthy human individuals. Study-level results: The generation probabilities recorded for non-shared clonotypes fell below those of clonotypes shared by all four donors. It was expected that sequencing depth would affect clonotype sharing among donors. Naive subsets, compared against memory subsets, generally had larger estimated richness values.

The CDR3 has 13 amino acids. Deletions cut 3 bases from V and 2 bases from J, with 7 bases between. From germline, CDR1 is MNHEY and CDR2 SMNVEV (reference sequence). Only in-frame clones appear in the TCRdb table, and some are missing; sequencing was by immunoSEQ multiplex PCR. The sample includes roughly 590,000 clones, nearly 97% of them seen just once. The material sequenced was naive CD8+ T cells sorted from blood. The chain joins TRBV27 to TRBJ1-1; D call uncertain. The clonotype was recovered from a woman aged 25 to 39 in good health. CDR3 amino acids: CASSFTLNTEAFF. The DNA of the CDR3 is TGTGCCAGCAGTTTTACCCTAAACACTGAAGCTTTCTTT.